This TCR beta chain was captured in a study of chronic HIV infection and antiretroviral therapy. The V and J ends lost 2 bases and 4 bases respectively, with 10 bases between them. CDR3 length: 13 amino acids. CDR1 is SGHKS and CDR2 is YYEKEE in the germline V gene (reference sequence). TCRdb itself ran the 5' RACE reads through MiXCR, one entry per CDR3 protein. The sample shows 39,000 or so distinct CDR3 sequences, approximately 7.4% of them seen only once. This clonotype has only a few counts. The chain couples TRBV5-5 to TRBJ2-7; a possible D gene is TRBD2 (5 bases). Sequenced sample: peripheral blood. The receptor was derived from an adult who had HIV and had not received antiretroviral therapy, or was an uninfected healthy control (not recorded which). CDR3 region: CASSFHRGYEQYF. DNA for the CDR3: TGTGCCAGCAGCTTTCATCGGGGTTACGAGCAGTACTTC. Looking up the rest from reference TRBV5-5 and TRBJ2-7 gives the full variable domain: DAGVTQSPTHLIKTRGQQVTLRCSPISGHKSVSWYQQVLGQGPQFIFQYYEKEERGRGNFPDRFSARQFPNYSSELNVNALLLGDSALYLCASSFHRGYEQYFGPGTRLTVT.